This T cell receptor beta chain emerged from a study of OX40 agonist ivuxolimab in advanced cancers. Study in general: While on treatment, patients had intravenous ivuxolimab at 0.01 to 10 mg/kg every 2 weeks.

This clone was detected only once. Germline CDR1 reads SGHRS; CDR2 reads YFSETQ. The V gene end was trimmed by 1 base and the J gene end by 4 bases; junction bases not matched to a gene: 1. CDR3 length equals 15 residues. The assay was immunoSEQ multiplex PCR, and TCRdb's table has in-frame clones only and misses some. The table shows some 64,000 clones, with around 90% occurring only once. The chain carries TRBV5-1 and TRBJ2-1; 11 bases align to TRBD2. This specimen was CD4+ or CD8+ T cells sorted from blood, taken in a trial of the OX40 agonist ivuxolimab. This sequence originates from an adult with an advanced solid tumor such as melanoma, head and neck, liver or kidney cancer. The CDR3 sequence: CASSLLAGGYNEQFF. The CDR3 bases are TGCGCCAGCAGCTTGCTAGCGGGGGGTTACAATGAGCAGTTCTTC.